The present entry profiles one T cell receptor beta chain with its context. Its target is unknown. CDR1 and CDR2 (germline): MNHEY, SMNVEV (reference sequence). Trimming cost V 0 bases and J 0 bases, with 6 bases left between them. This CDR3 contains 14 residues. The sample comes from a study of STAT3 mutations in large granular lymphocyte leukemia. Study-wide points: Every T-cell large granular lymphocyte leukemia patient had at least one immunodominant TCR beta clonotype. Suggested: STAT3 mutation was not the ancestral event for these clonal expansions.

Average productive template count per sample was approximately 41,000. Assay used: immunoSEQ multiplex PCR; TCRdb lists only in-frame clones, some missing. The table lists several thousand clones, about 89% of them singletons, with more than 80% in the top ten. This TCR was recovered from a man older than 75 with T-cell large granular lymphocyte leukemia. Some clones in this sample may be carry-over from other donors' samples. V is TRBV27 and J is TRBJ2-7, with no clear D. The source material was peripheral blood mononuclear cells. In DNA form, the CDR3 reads TGTGCCAGCAGTTTATCTGTGACCTCCTACGAGCAGTACTTC. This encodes CASSLSVTSYEQYF.